These T cell receptor beta chains were read from a single sample in a study of blood T cell repertoires in COVID-19. Assay used: immunoSEQ multiplex PCR; TCRdb lists only in-frame clones, some missing. The table shows about 160,000 clones, with about 85% occurring only once. The sample taken for sequencing was peripheral blood. All receptors derive from a man at least 80 years old with COVID-19, enrolled during active disease. Both conserved end residues are part of each CDR3. D genes are given only for firm matches.

J gene: TRBJ1-5
V gene: TRBV28
D gene: TRBD1
CDR3 protein: CASSPDRGATHWGNQPQHF
CDR3 DNA: TGTGCCAGCAGTCCCGACAGGGGCGCTACCCATTGGGGCAATCAGCCCCAGCATTTT

J gene: TRBJ2-5
V gene: TRBV24-1
D gene: .
CDR3 protein: CATSDLRTAETQYF
CDR3 DNA: TGTGCCACCAGTGATTTGCGGACAGCTGAGACCCAGTACTTC

J gene: TRBJ1-2
V gene: TRBV28
D gene: TRBD1
CDR3 protein: CASSSPGQGAGYTF
CDR3 DNA: TGTGCCAGCAGTTCCCCGGGACAGGGGGCGGGCTACACCTTC

J gene: TRBJ2-7
V gene: TRBV3-1/TRBV3-2
D gene: TRBD1
CDR3 protein: CASSLGTGSWEQYF
CDR3 DNA: TGTGCCAGCAGCCTCGGGACAGGGTCTTGGGAGCAGTACTTC

J gene: TRBJ2-7
V gene: TRBV5-1
D gene: TRBD2
CDR3 protein: CASTLAGGPYEQYF
CDR3 DNA: TGCGCCAGCACTCTGGCGGGGGGGCCCTACGAGCAGTACTTC

J gene: TRBJ2-2
V gene: TRBV9
D gene: TRBD1
CDR3 protein: CASSPGQGRNTGELFF
CDR3 DNA: TGTGCCAGCAGCCCGGGACAGGGAAGAAACACCGGGGAGCTGTTTTTT

J gene: TRBJ1-5
V gene: TRBV29-1
D gene: TRBD1
CDR3 protein: CSVEKDRGRLSNQPQHF
CDR3 DNA: TGCAGCGTTGAAAAGGACAGGGGGCGCCTCAGCAATCAGCCCCAGCATTTT

J gene: TRBJ2-7
V gene: TRBV20-1
D gene: TRBD2
CDR3 protein: CSAVAGEQYF
CDR3 DNA: TGCAGTGCCGTAGCGGGTGAGCAGTACTTC

J gene: TRBJ1-4
V gene: TRBV6-5
D gene: TRBD1
CDR3 protein: CASSRTGGEKLFF
CDR3 DNA: TGTGCCAGCAGTAGAACAGGGGGGGAAAAACTGTTTTTT

J gene: TRBJ2-5
V gene: TRBV11-2
D gene: TRBD2
CDR3 protein: CASSLGAGEETQYF
CDR3 DNA: TGTGCCAGCAGCTTAGGAGCGGGGGAAGAGACCCAGTACTTC

J gene: TRBJ2-7
V gene: TRBV25-1
D gene: .
CDR3 protein: CASSENFYEQYF
CDR3 DNA: TGTGCCAGCAGTGAAAACTTCTACGAGCAGTACTTC

J gene: TRBJ1-3
V gene: TRBV19
D gene: .
CDR3 protein: CASSIGPVLPGNTIYF
CDR3 DNA: TGTGCCAGTAGTATAGGTCCCGTCCTACCTGGAAACACCATATATTTT

J gene: TRBJ2-7
V gene: TRBV19
D gene: .
CDR3 protein: CASSIRRAFPYEQYF
CDR3 DNA: TGTGCCAGTAGTATAAGGAGGGCGTTCCCCTACGAGCAGTACTTC

J gene: TRBJ2-2
V gene: TRBV19
D gene: .
CDR3 protein: CASSILERDTGELFF
CDR3 DNA: TGTGCCAGTAGTATACTAGAACGGGACACCGGGGAGCTGTTTTTT

J gene: TRBJ2-7
V gene: TRBV7-9
D gene: .
CDR3 protein: CASSLRGSDVLSYEQYF
CDR3 DNA: TGTGCCAGCAGCTTAAGAGGGTCAGATGTCCTCTCCTACGAGCAGTACTTC

J gene: TRBJ2-5
V gene: TRBV4-2
D gene: TRBD2
CDR3 protein: CASSPGTSGEETQYF
CDR3 DNA: TGTGCCAGCAGCCCCGGGACTAGCGGGGAAGAGACCCAGTACTTC

J gene: TRBJ2-1
V gene: TRBV5-1
D gene: TRBD2
CDR3 protein: CASSLEGTSGREQFF
CDR3 DNA: TGCGCCAGCAGCTTGGAGGGGACTAGCGGCCGGGAGCAGTTCTTC

J gene: TRBJ1-2
V gene: TRBV11-2
D gene: .
CDR3 protein: CASSLTGGQDGYTF
CDR3 DNA: TGTGCCAGCAGCTTAACGGGAGGGCAAGATGGCTACACCTTC

J gene: TRBJ2-7
V gene: TRBV7-9
D gene: .
CDR3 protein: CASSLEGSSYEQYF
CDR3 DNA: TGTGCCAGCAGCTTAGAAGGGAGCTCCTACGAGCAGTACTTC

J gene: TRBJ2-3
V gene: TRBV28
D gene: .
CDR3 protein: CASSLPPLEDTQYF
CDR3 DNA: TGTGCCAGCAGTTTGCCCCCTCTGGAGGATACGCAGTATTTT

J gene: TRBJ1-1
V gene: TRBV4-2
D gene: .
CDR3 protein: CASSQGQKRQVPEAFF
CDR3 DNA: TGTGCCAGCAGCCAAGGACAAAAGAGACAGGTGCCTGAAGCTTTCTTT

J gene: TRBJ2-5
V gene: TRBV7-2
D gene: TRBD2
CDR3 protein: CASSSGGQETQYF
CDR3 DNA: TGTGCCAGCAGCTCGGGAGGGCAAGAGACCCAGTACTTC

J gene: TRBJ2-3
V gene: TRBV5-8
D gene: TRBD1
CDR3 protein: CASSLLRDRITDTQYF
CDR3 DNA: TGTGCCAGCAGCTTGCTAAGGGACAGGATCACAGATACGCAGTATTTT

J gene: TRBJ1-5
V gene: TRBV12-3/TRBV12-4
D gene: .
CDR3 protein: CASSFSTNQPQHF
CDR3 DNA: TGTGCCAGCAGTTTTTCTACCAATCAGCCCCAGCATTTT

J gene: TRBJ1-4
V gene: TRBV18
D gene: .
CDR3 protein: CASSPVGTGQGEKLFF
CDR3 DNA: TGTGCCAGCTCACCGGTCGGAACAGGGCAGGGTGAAAAACTGTTTTTT

J gene: TRBJ2-3
V gene: TRBV7-2
D gene: .
CDR3 protein: CASSPHPRGRDTQYF
CDR3 DNA: TGTGCCAGCAGCCCTCACCCGCGGGGCAGGGATACGCAGTATTTT

J gene: TRBJ1-2
V gene: TRBV4-1
D gene: .
CDR3 protein: CASSQRGIYGYTF
CDR3 DNA: TGCGCCAGCAGCCAAAGAGGAATCTATGGCTACACCTTC